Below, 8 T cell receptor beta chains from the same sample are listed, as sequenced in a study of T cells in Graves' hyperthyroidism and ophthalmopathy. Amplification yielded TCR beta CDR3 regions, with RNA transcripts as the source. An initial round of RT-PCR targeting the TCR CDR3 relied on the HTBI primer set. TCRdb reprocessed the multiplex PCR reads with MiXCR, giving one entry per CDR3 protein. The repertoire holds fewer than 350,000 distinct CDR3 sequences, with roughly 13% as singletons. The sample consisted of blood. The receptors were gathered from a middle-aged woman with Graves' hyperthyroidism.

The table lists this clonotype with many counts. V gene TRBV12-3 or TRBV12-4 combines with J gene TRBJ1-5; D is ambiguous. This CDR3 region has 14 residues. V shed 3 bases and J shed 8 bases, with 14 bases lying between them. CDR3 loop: CASSFTGPVEPQHF. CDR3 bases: TGTGCCAGCAGTTTTACTGGACCCGTCGAGCCCCAGCATTTT.

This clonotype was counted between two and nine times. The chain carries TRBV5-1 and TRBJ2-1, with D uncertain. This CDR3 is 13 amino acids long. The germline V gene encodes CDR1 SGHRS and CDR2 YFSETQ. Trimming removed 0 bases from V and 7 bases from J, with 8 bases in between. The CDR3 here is CASSLGSWNEQFF. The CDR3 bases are TGCGCCAGCAGCTTGGGAAGCTGGAATGAGCAGTTCTTC. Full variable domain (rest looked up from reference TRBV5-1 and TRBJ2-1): KAGVTQTPRYLIKTRGQQVTLSCSPISGHRSVSWYQQTPGQGLQFLFEYFSETQRNKGNFPGRFSGRQFSNSRSEMNVSTLELGDSALYLCASSLGSWNEQFFGPGTRLTVL.

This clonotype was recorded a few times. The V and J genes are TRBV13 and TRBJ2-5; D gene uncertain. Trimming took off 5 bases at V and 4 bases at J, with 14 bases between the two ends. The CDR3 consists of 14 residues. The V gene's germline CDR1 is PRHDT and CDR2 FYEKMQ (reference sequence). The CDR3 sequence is CASSPRLDRETQYF. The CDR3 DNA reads TGTGCCAGCAGCCCCCGCCTTGATAGAGAGACCCAGTACTTC.

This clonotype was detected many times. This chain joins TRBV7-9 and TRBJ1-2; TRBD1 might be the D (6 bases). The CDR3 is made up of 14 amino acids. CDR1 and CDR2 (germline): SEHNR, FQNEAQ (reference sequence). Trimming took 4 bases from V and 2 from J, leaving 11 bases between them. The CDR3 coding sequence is TGTGCCAGCAGCTCCGCAGGGGCGAACTATGGCTACACCTTC. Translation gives CASSSAGANYGYTF. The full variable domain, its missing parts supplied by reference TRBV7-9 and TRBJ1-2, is DTGVSQNPRHKITKRGQNVTFRCDPISEHNRLYWYRQTLGQGPEFLTYFQNEAQLEKSRLLSDRFSAERPKGSFSTLEIQRTEQGDSAMYLCASSSAGANYGYTFGSGTRLTVV.

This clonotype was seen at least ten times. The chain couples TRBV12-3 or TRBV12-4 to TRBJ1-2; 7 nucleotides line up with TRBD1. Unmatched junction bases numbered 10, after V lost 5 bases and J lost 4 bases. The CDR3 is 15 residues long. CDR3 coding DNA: TGTGCCAGCAGTATTTGGGACAGCAAATCCTATGGCTACACCTTC. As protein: CASSIWDSKSYGYTF.

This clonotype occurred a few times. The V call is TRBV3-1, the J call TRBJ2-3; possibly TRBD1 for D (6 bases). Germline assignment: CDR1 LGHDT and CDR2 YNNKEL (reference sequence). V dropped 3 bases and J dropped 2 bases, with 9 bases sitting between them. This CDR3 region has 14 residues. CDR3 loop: CASSQGHTTDTQYF. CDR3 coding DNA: TGTGCCAGCAGCCAGGGACATACCACAGATACGCAGTATTTT.

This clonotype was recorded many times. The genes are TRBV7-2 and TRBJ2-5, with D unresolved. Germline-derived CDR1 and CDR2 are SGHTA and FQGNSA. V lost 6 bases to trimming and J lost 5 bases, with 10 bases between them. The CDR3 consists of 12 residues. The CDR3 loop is CASSMTRETQYF. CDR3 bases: TGTGCCAGCAGTATGACGCGGGAGACCCAGTACTTC.

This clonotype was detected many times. Here the CDR3 reads CSVGLPQETQYF. DNA of the CDR3: TGCAGCGTTGGCCTCCCTCAAGAGACCCAGTACTTC. The V call is TRBV29-1, the J call TRBJ2-5; D remains unclear. Germline assignment: CDR1 SQVTM and CDR2 ANQGSEA. The CDR3 has 12 amino acids. The V gene lost 4 bases and the J gene lost 2 bases, with 8 bases spanning the gap.